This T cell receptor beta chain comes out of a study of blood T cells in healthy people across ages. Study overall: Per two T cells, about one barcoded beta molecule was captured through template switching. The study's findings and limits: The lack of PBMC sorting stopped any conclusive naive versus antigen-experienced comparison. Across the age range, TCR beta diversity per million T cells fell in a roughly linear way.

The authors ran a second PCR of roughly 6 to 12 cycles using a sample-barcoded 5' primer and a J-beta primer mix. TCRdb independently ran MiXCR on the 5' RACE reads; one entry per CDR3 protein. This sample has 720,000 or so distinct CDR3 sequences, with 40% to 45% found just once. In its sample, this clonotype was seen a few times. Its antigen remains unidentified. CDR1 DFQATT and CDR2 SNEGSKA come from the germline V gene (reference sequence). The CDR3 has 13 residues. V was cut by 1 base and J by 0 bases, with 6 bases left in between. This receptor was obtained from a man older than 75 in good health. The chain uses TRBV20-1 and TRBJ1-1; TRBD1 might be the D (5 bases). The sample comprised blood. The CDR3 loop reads CSARGQLNTEAFF. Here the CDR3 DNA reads TGCAGTGCTAGAGGACAGTTGAACACTGAAGCTTTCTTT.